Described below is a single T cell receptor (beta chain) sequence and its context. What it binds is unknown. This sample was taken from a study of spatial heterogeneity in lung cancer. Study results and limitations: Ubiquitous expanded tumor TCRs showed up in blood more at resection than follow-up.

Per germline, CDR1 KGHDR and CDR2 SFDVKD. V was pared by 3 bases and J by 3 bases, with 9 bases of the junction left unmatched. This CDR3 has 17 residues. Documented time point: sample taken at primary tumor resection. TCRdb independently ran MiXCR on the 5' RACE reads; one entry per CDR3 protein. The profile shows 6,000 to 8,500 distinct CDR3 sequences, 7.5% to 10% of them singletons. This chain joins TRBV24-1 and TRBJ2-1; 8 bases map to TRBD1. The TCR comes from a male donor with early-stage non-small cell lung cancer. The source was PBMCs, collected at surgery. CDR3 coding DNA: TGTGCCACCAGTGATCTAACCAGGGGGCTTTTCTACAATGAGCAGTTCTTC. Its protein is CATSDLTRGLFYNEQFF.